What follows are 31 T cell receptor beta chains derived from one specimen sequenced in a study of blood T cell repertoires in COVID-19. Some clones are missing from TCRdb's copy, which holds only in-frame ones; the method was immunoSEQ multiplex PCR. The sample has approximately 300,000 clones, around nine tenths seen once; the top ten hold approximately 5%. The sample consisted of PBMCs or T cells enriched from blood (not recorded which). The receptor source for this set is a woman in her twenties or thirties who had recovered from COVID-19.

This chain uses TRBV6-4 with TRBJ1-2; D is perhaps TRBD1 (5 bases). Between the trimmed V and J ends, which lost 3 bases and 0 bases, there was a span of 11 bases. In germline, CDR1 is MRHNA, CDR2 SNTAGT. The length of the CDR3 is 15 residues. The CDR3 sequence is CASSEGGGSNYGYTF. The CDR3 region has the DNA TGTGCCAGCAGTGAGGGTGGGGGGTCTAACTATGGCTACACCTTC.

This clone turned up a few times. The CDR3 loop is CASSLAPTGEDNQPQHF. CDR3 nucleotides: TGCGCCAGCAGCTTGGCCCCAACGGGGGAAGACAATCAGCCCCAGCATTTT. The J gene is TRBJ1-5, the V gene TRBV5-1; weak D call: TRBD1 (5 bases). The germline V gene has CDR1 SGHRS and CDR2 YFSETQ. The CDR3 loop spans 17 amino acids. With 0 bases removed from V and 3 bases from J, the gap between germline ends came to 16 bases. Full variable domain (missing parts from reference TRBV5-1 and TRBJ1-5): KAGVTQTPRYLIKTRGQQVTLSCSPISGHRSVSWYQQTPGQGLQFLFEYFSETQRNKGNFPGRFSGRQFSNSRSEMNVSTLELGDSALYLCASSLAPTGEDNQPQHFGDGTRLSIL.

The CDR3 DNA is TGTGCCAGCAGCCCGGGACTAGCGGGGTTCACAGATACGCAGTATTTT. Translation: CASSPGLAGFTDTQYF. This chain joins TRBV6-2 or TRBV6-3 and TRBJ2-3; 13 bases agree with TRBD2. This CDR3 is built from 16 residues. Germline CDR1 reads MNHEY; CDR2 reads SVGEGT. Germline trimming cut 6 bases from V and 2 bases from J; bases unmatched to any gene: 5.

This clone has more than one count but fewer than ten. The gene calls are TRBV9 and TRBJ2-2, with TRBD1 matching over 7 bases. The CDR3 is made up of 16 amino acids. V shed 2 bases and J 3 bases; nucleotides not matched to a gene: 7. The germline CDR1 and CDR2 sequences are SGDLS and YYNGEE. DNA of the CDR3: TGTGCCAGCAGCGTTCTCCGGGACAGCCACACCGGGGAGCTGTTTTTT. It yields the protein CASSVLRDSHTGELFF.

DNA of the CDR3: TGTGCCAGCAGCGTATCCGGGTCGGGTCAGCCCCAGCATTTT. Amino acid sequence: CASSVSGSGQPQHF. The J gene is TRBJ1-5, the V gene TRBV9; D is uncertain. The CDR3 sequence is 14 residues long. The V gene's germline CDR1 is SGDLS and CDR2 YYNGEE. V was pared by 1 base and J by 6 bases, with 11 bases between.

This clone was observed a single time. J is TRBJ1-1 and V is TRBV4-1; no definite D call. Per the germline V gene, CDR1 is MGHRA and CDR2 is YSYEKL. V was clipped by 1 base and J by 3 bases, with 9 bases between them. The CDR3 contains 14 residues. The CDR3 region is CASSQVGGYTEAFF. CDR3 coding DNA: TGCGCCAGCAGCCAAGTCGGAGGGTACACTGAAGCTTTCTTT.

V usage is TRBV19 and J usage is TRBJ1-2; 7 nucleotides match TRBD1. Per the germline V gene, CDR1 is LNHDA and CDR2 is SQIVND (reference sequence). Unmatched junction bases numbered 2, after V lost 0 bases and J lost 7 bases. This CDR3 has 13 residues. CDR3 nucleotides: TGTGCCAGTAGTATAGAGGCAGGGGGTGGCTACACCTTC. This encodes CASSIEAGGGYTF.

The chain joins TRBV19 to TRBJ1-1; no firm D call. The germline CDR1 and CDR2 sequences are LNHDA and SQIVND (reference sequence). Trimming stripped 3 bases from V and 1 base from J, with 9 bases between. The CDR3 runs 14 residues. DNA for the CDR3: TGTGCCAGTAGTATTGTGGCCACGAACACTGAAGCTTTCTTT. Its protein is CASSIVATNTEAFF. Based on the CDR3 plus reference TRBV19 and TRBJ1-1, the full variable domain is DGGITQSPKYLFRKEGQNVTLSCEQNLNHDAMYWYRQDPGQGLRLIYYSQIVNDFQKGDIAEGYSVSREKKESFPLTVTSAQKNPTAFYLCASSIVATNTEAFFGQGTRLTVV.

The J gene is TRBJ1-2, the V gene TRBV6-5, with 7 bases that match TRBD1. Germline V gene lookup returns CDR1 MNHEY and CDR2 SVGAGI. V was pared by 0 bases and J by 7 bases, with 5 bases of the junction left unmatched. CDR3 length equals 14 residues. The chain's CDR3 is CASSYSQGRGGYTF. CDR3 DNA sequence: TGTGCCAGCAGTTACTCACAGGGGCGGGGTGGCTACACCTTC.

The chain links TRBV11-1 to TRBJ2-7, with 7 bases aligning to TRBD2. This CDR3 is 16 amino acids long. Per germline, CDR1 SGHAT and CDR2 FQDESV (reference sequence). Trimming removed 1 base from V and 3 bases from J; junction bases left unmatched: 9. CDR3 loop: CASSLGTGGPIYEQYF. DNA of the CDR3: TGTGCCAGCAGCTTAGGGACGGGGGGTCCCATCTACGAGCAGTACTTC.

The chain links TRBV5-1 to TRBJ1-1; D call uncertain. Trimming shortened V by 4 bases and J by 4 bases, and 17 bases separated the two germline ends. Germline CDR1 and CDR2: SGHRS and YFSETQ. The CDR3 is 15 amino acids. The CDR3: CASSPDPLRGTEAFF. DNA for the CDR3: TGCGCCAGCAGCCCCGACCCTCTCCGGGGCACTGAAGCTTTCTTT.

This chain joins TRBV7-8 and TRBJ1-1; a possible D gene is TRBD1 (5 bases). V shed 1 base and J shed 8 bases, with 14 bases lying between them. Looked up from germline, CDR1 is SGHVS and CDR2 is FQNEAQ. The CDR3 covers 14 residues. Written as DNA, the CDR3 is TGTGCCAGCAGCTTAGTTGGGGCCGGTGAAGAAGCTTTCTTT. Translated: CASSLVGAGEEAFF.

The chain links TRBV6-5 to TRBJ1-2; the D gene is possibly TRBD1 (6 bases). CDR1 and CDR2 from the germline V gene are MNHEY and SVGAGI. Trimming left V 6 bases short and J 4 bases short, with 15 bases between. This CDR3 spans 14 amino acids. The CDR3 loop reads CASSQSGQVYGYTF. The CDR3, as DNA: TGTGCCAGCAGCCAGTCGGGACAAGTCTATGGCTACACCTTC.

The chain combines TRBV7-9 with TRBJ2-4, with 9 bases fitting TRBD1. The CDR3 runs 18 residues. The J segment lost 7 bases and the V segment lost 4 bases, leaving 17 bases of the junction unmatched. Germline-derived CDR1 and CDR2 are SEHNR and FQNEAQ (reference sequence). CDR3 in amino acids: CASSSYPGQGPTRNIQYF. The CDR3 DNA reads TGTGCCAGCAGCTCGTATCCGGGACAGGGCCCCACAAGGAACATTCAGTACTTC.

The rearrangement uses TRBV27 and TRBJ1-1, with D perhaps TRBD1 (5 bases). The V gene's germline CDR1 is MNHEY and CDR2 SMNVEV (reference sequence). The CDR3 length is 13 residues. The V and J ends lost 6 bases and 4 bases respectively, with 12 bases between them. Here the CDR3 reads CASRLTGGTEAFF. CDR3 bases: TGTGCCAGCAGATTAACGGGGGGCACTGAAGCTTTCTTT.

In its sample, this clone was seen once. The chain links TRBV7-9 to TRBJ1-3; D call uncertain. V shed 3 bases and J shed 0 bases, with 12 bases lying between them. The CDR3 is 16 amino acids. Germline V gene lookup returns CDR1 SEHNR and CDR2 FQNEAQ (reference sequence). This CDR3 reads CASSFLQRISGNTIYF. The DNA of the CDR3 is TGTGCCAGCAGCTTTTTGCAGCGCATCTCTGGAAACACCATATATTTT.

V is TRBV12-3 or TRBV12-4 and J is TRBJ1-5; D is unclear. The CDR3 length is 12 residues. Trimming stripped 5 bases from V and 2 bases from J, with 4 bases between. CDR3: CASSVGNQPQHF. CDR3 bases: TGTGCCAGCAGTGTCGGCAATCAGCCCCAGCATTTT.

This chain uses TRBV5-6 with TRBJ1-2; TRBD1 aligns across 8 bases. The CDR3 totals 14 residues. V lost 1 base and J lost 8; bases outside the gene matches: 7. CDR1 and CDR2 from the germline V gene are SGHDT and YYEEEE. In DNA, the CDR3 is TGTGCCAGCAGCTTGCCTCCGGGACAGGCCGGCTACACCTTC. This translates into CASSLPPGQAGYTF.

The chain has TRBV5-1 and TRBJ2-2, with TRBD2 as a possible D gene (5 bases). Trimming shortened V by 3 bases and J by 6 bases, and 15 bases separated the two germline ends. Germline V gene sequence: CDR1 SGHRS, CDR2 YFSETQ. The CDR3 contains 15 residues. In DNA form, the CDR3 reads TGCGCCAGCAGCTCCCGATCGAGGGTGGCCGGGGAGCTGTTTTTT. Translation gives CASSSRSRVAGELFF.

This sequence joins TRBV5-5 and TRBJ1-1, with 9 bases that match TRBD1. The germline CDR1 and CDR2 sequences are SGHKS and YYEKEE (reference sequence). The CDR3 runs to 16 residues. Germline trimming cut 4 bases from V and 1 base from J; bases unmatched to any gene: 8. For the CDR3, the DNA is TGTGCCAGCAGCAAAGGACAGGGGCCCACGAACACTGAAGCTTTCTTT. Amino acids: CASSKGQGPTNTEAFF.

The chain couples TRBV6-6 to TRBJ2-7; the D gene is possibly TRBD2 (6 bases). There are 16 residues in the CDR3. Trimming shortened V by 0 bases and J by 6 bases, and 18 bases separated the two germline ends. Germline CDR1 and CDR2: MNHNY and SVGAGI (reference sequence). The CDR3 DNA follows: TGTGCCAGCAGTTACTCGATAGTCGGGGGTCTCGGCGAGCAGTACTTC. As protein: CASSYSIVGGLGEQYF.

This chain joins TRBV6-5 and TRBJ2-7; D might be TRBD2 (6 bases). This CDR3 contains 13 residues. The germline gives CDR1 MNHEY, CDR2 SVGAGI. Trimming removed 7 bases from V and 7 bases from J, with 17 bases in between. In DNA form, the CDR3 reads TGTGCCAGCAAGGGACCGGGAGTTGGGGAGCAGTACTTC. Encoded protein: CASKGPGVGEQYF.

In this sample, this clone turned up a few times. V and J are TRBV6-5 and TRBJ2-5, with 8 bases matching TRBD1. This CDR3 has 13 amino acids. The ends lost 6 bases at V and 4 bases at J; junction bases unmatched: 4. CDR1 is MNHEY and CDR2 is SVGAGI in the germline V gene. The CDR3 DNA is TGTGCCAGCAGCGCAGGGGGCCGAGAGACCCAGTACTTC. This translates into CASSAGGRETQYF.

Concerning this clone: This same CDR3 is encoded by further DNA sequences in the sample. The CDR3 region is CASSSQGDYGYTF. The CDR3 coding sequence is TGCGCCAGCAGTAGCCAGGGTGACTATGGCTACACCTTC. This chain uses TRBV5-1 with TRBJ1-2, with D tentatively TRBD1 (5 bases). This CDR3 has 13 amino acids. V lost 5 bases and J 3 bases, leaving 11 bases between the germline ends. The germline gives CDR1 SGHRS, CDR2 YFSETQ.

On this clone itself: Within the sample, other DNA sequences also encode this same CDR3. This sequence joins TRBV9 and TRBJ2-7; 9 nucleotides agree with TRBD2. J lost 7 bases, V lost 0 bases, and 5 bases had no gene match. CDR3 size: 14 residues. Per the germline V gene, CDR1 is SGDLS and CDR2 is YYNGEE. This CDR3 reads CASSVEVTSGEQYF. The CDR3 DNA reads as TGTGCCAGCAGCGTAGAGGTGACTAGCGGAGAGCAGTACTTC.

The rearrangement links TRBV5-1 to TRBJ2-5; D may be TRBD2 (7 bases). The CDR3 is 14 residues long. Looked up from germline, CDR1 is SGHRS and CDR2 is YFSETQ. V was pared by 7 bases and J by 1 base, with 14 bases between. The CDR3 loop reads CASRGALVQETQYF. As DNA, the CDR3 is TGCGCCAGCCGGGGGGCCCTGGTCCAAGAGACCCAGTACTTC.

This chain connects TRBV2 to TRBJ1-2; possible D gene TRBD1, 5 bases. The CDR3 is made up of 14 amino acids. CDR1 SNHLY and CDR2 FYNNEI come from the germline V gene. Trimming removed 6 bases at V and 8 bases at J, with 19 bases between. The DNA for the CDR3 is TGTGCCAGCAGAGCGGGACTCTTAGAGGAGGGCTACACCTTC. This translates into CASRAGLLEEGYTF. The complete variable domain, with remaining parts taken from reference TRBV2 and TRBJ1-2, reads EPEVTQTPSHQVTQMGQEVILRCVPISNHLYFYWYRQILGQKVEFLVSFYNNEISEKSEIFDDQFSVERPDGSNFTLKIRSTKLEDSAMYFCASRAGLLEEGYTFGSGTRLTVV.

The V and J genes are TRBV6-5 and TRBJ2-7, with 9 bases aligning to TRBD1. V gave up 5 bases and J gave up 5 bases; unmatched junction bases: 7. CDR3 length: 14 amino acids. CDR1 is MNHEY, CDR2 SVGAGI, per germline. In DNA, the CDR3 is TGTGCCAGCAGTACCGGACAGGGGCTTAACGAGCAGTACTTC. Its translation: CASSTGQGLNEQYF.

CDR3 protein: CARTGGGPMEAFF. In DNA form, the CDR3 reads TGTGCCAGGACAGGGGGAGGCCCCATGGAAGCTTTCTTT. This sequence joins TRBV30 and TRBJ1-1; 10 bases match TRBD1. Germline CDR1 and CDR2: GTSNPN and SVGIG (reference sequence). V was pared by 8 bases and J by 8 bases, with 11 bases of the junction left unmatched. The CDR3 runs to 13 residues. The entire variable domain, with the rest obtained from reference TRBV30 and TRBJ1-1, is as follows: SQTIHQWPATLVQPVGSPLSLECTVEGTSNPNLYWYRQAAGRGLQLLFYSVGIGQISSEVPQNLSASRPQDRQFILSSKKLLLSDSGFYLCARTGGGPMEAFFGQGTRLTVV.

This clone occurred once. The chain carries TRBV5-1 and TRBJ1-1, with D uncertain. V lost 0 bases and J lost 3, with 9 bases in between. This CDR3 has 14 amino acids. Germline CDR1 reads SGHRS; CDR2 reads YFSETQ. CDR3 bases: TGCGCCAGCAGCTTGGGGTCCGGTTACACTGAAGCTTTCTTT. Translated: CASSLGSGYTEAFF.

This clone was observed once. The V and J genes are TRBV11-1 and TRBJ1-1, with D tentatively TRBD1 (6 bases). V was cut by 2 bases and J by 4 bases, with 11 bases left in between. Germline V lookup: CDR1 SGHAT, CDR2 FQDESV (reference sequence). The CDR3 is made up of 14 amino acids. CDR3 amino acids: CASSLYRESTEAFF. CDR3 coding DNA: TGTGCCAGCAGCTTATACAGGGAAAGCACTGAAGCTTTCTTT.